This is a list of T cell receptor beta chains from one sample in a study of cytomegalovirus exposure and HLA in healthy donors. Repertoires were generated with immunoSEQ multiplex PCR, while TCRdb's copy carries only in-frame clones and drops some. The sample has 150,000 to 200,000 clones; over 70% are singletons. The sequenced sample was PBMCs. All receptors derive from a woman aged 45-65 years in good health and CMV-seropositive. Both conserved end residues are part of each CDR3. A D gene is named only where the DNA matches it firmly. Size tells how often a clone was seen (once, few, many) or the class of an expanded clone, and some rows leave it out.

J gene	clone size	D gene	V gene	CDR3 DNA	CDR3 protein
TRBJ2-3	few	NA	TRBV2	TGTGCCAGCAGTGATCCGGGGGTCACGTATACGCAGTATTTT	CASSDPGVTYTQYF
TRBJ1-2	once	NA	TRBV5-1	TGCGCCAGCAGCCTTGGGATTCCTCGCCCAGGGTACTATGGCTACACCTTC	CASSLGIPRPGYYGYTF
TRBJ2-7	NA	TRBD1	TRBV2	TGTGCCAGCAAACCGGACACAGGGGCAACATACGAGCAGTACTTC	CASKPDTGATYEQYF
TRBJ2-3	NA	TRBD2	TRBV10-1	TGCGCCAGCAGTGGCGGCGGGGGTATGCCAGATACGCAGTATTTT	CASSGGGGMPDTQYF
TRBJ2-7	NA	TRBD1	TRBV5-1	TGCGCCAGCAGCTTGGGGACAGGGGTGAACGAGCAGTACTTC	CASSLGTGVNEQYF
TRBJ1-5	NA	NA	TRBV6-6	TGTGCCAGCAGTTACGGCGGGTACTGTCCCCAGCATTTT	CASSYGGYCPQHF
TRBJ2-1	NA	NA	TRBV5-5	TGTGCCAGCAGCTTCCCCGTTTCCAATGAGCAGTTCTTC	CASSFPVSNEQFF
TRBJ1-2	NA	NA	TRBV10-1	TGCGCCAGCAGTGAGTCGTCCCGGAGTGCTCACACCTTC	CASSESSRSAHTF
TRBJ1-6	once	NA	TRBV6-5	TGTGCCAGCAGTAATTCGGACACCTCTCCCCTCCACTTT	CASSNSDTSPLHF
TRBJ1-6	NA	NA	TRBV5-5	TGTGCCAGCAGCCGCCAAGCTACAGGGTTGTATTCACCCCTCCACTTT	CASSRQATGLYSPLHF
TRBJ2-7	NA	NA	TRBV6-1	TGTGCCAGCGCCGGAGGAAACCCCCTCTGCGAGCAGTACTTC	CASAGGNPLCEQYF
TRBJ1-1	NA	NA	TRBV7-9	TGTGCCAGCAGCTTGGAGGGGCCTATGAACACTGAAGCTTTCTTT	CASSLEGPMNTEAFF
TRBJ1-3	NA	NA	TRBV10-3	TGTGCCATCAGTGCCTACGACACCATATATTTT	CAISAYDTIYF
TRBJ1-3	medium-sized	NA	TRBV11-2	TGTGCCAGCAGCCGAGGAGGAACTTCGGGGTCTGGAAACACCATATATTTT	CASSRGGTSGSGNTIYF
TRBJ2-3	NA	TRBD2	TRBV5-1	TGCGCCAGCAGCTTCCCTAGCGGGGCTAGCACAGATACGCAGTATTTT	CASSFPSGASTDTQYF
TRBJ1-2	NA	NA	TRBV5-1	TGCGCCAGCAGCTTGGATGACGGAGCTAGCTATGGCTACACCTTC	CASSLDDGASYGYTF
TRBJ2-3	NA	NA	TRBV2	TGTGCCACCCATGGGCAATTCACAGATACGCAGTATTTT	CATHGQFTDTQYF
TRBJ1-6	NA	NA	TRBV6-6	TGTGCCAGCAGCCTGGGAGAGCCGCCCCTCCACTTT	CASSLGEPPLHF
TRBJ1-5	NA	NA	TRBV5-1	TGCGCCAGCAGCTTGGGGCAGGGTGGCAATCAGCCCCAGCATTTT	CASSLGQGGNQPQHF
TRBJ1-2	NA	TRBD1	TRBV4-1	TGCGCCAGCAACCAACCCCGGGACAGGGAGTGCGGCTACACCTTC	CASNQPRDRECGYTF
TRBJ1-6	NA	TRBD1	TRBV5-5	TGTGCCAGCAGCTTAATGGGACAGAATAATTCACCCCTCCACTTT	CASSLMGQNNSPLHF
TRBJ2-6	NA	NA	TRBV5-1	TGCGCCAGCAGCTTGCAAGGGGCTGGGGCCAACGTCCTGACTTTC	CASSLQGAGANVLTF
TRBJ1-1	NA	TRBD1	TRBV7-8	TGTGCCAGCAGCACAATAGGGGGCGCGATGAACACTGAAGCTTTCTTT	CASSTIGGAMNTEAFF
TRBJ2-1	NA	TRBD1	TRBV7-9	TGTGCCAGCAGCTTATATCCAGGGGGTTTGGGGGCCAATGAGCAGTTCTTC	CASSLYPGGLGANEQFF
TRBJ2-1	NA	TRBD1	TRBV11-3	TGTGCCAGCAGCGCCAACGGACAGGGTTACAATGAGCAGTTCTTC	CASSANGQGYNEQFF
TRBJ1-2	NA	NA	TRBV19	TGTGCCAGTAGTATAGCGTGGCAGCAAGCGGAAAATGGCTACACCTTC	CASSIAWQQAENGYTF